This T cell receptor beta chain derives from a study of blood T cells in healthy people across ages. Primers used in a second PCR of about 6 to 11 cycles were a sample-barcoded 5' primer and a J-beta primer mix. TCRdb called the 5' RACE reads again in MiXCR, with one record for every CDR3 protein. The profile covers around 670,000 distinct CDR3 sequences, with approximately 30% appearing a single time and 15% to 18% taken by the ten largest. The germline gives CDR1 SNHLY, CDR2 FYNNEI. This CDR3 region has 14 residues. Trimming stripped 4 bases from V and 8 bases from J, with 14 bases between. This sequence originates from a woman older than 75 in good health. Sequenced material: blood. The chain is built from TRBV2 and TRBJ1-4; D is undetermined. This CDR3 reads CASSGDTAWEKLFF. The CDR3 DNA is TGTGCCAGCAGTGGAGACACGGCTTGGGAAAAACTGTTTTTT.